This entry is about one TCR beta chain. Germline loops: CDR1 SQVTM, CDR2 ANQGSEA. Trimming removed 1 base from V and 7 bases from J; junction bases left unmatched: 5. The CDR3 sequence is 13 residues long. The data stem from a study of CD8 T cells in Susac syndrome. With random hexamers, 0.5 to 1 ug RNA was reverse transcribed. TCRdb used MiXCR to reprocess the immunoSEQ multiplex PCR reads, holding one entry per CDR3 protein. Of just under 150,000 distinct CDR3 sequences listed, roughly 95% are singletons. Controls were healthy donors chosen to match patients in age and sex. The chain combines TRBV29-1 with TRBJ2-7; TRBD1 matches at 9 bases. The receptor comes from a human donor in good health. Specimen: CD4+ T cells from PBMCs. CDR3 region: CSVEGTGVLEQYF. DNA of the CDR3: TGCAGCGTTGAAGGGACAGGGGTCTTGGAGCAGTACTTC.